Here is one T cell receptor (beta chain) with its context. Which antigen it targets is not known. The sample holds no much larger clone one base away, and base qualities are not on file. The data belong to a study of T cell repertoires in ileal Crohn's disease (dated by TCRdb to about 2019). Study-wide context: At the time of surgery, 35% of patients were active smokers, and the median duration of disease was seven to eight years. All patients had surgery for a complication: stricturing disease in around 60% and penetrating disease in around 39%. Roughly half of the patients were given postoperative therapy, with around 20 on anti-TNF agents and 10 to 12 on thiopurines. TCR repertoire analysis was done in a few dozen Crohn's disease patients from a prospective multicentre cohort. The study ran alongside a multicentre cohort designed to identify predictors of early endoscopic recurrence after ileocolonic resection. Endoscopic postoperative recurrence was defined by a Rutgeerts score above i0. The study sequenced 171 mucosal samples from some 55 patients, taken at several locations on the surgical specimen and at postoperative endoscopy. What the authors observed across the whole study: More high-frequency clones were carried by sorted CD8 T cells than by CD4 T cells, suggesting that mucosal expansions were mainly CD8. Compared with non-smokers, patients who were active smokers at surgery showed a significantly higher proportion of clonal expansions (roughly 26% vs 20%, p=0.02). Endoscopic recurrence was found to be associated with higher high-frequency clone percentages at surgery, and recurrence was observed in all patients with clonality above 26.8% (18/57). Mucosal CD4 and CD8 T cells were sorted and sequenced only in a subgroup of patients, whose size was not stated.

Adults with ileal or ileocolonic Crohn's disease and an indication for ileocolonic resection were eligible for inclusion. Before DNA extraction, whole ileal mucosal biopsies were kept frozen at -80 degrees C. Genomic DNA was isolated from frozen whole biopsies using a TRizol-based method, and the DNA was quantified with a NanoDrop 2000 spectrophotometer. For commercial TCRB immunosequencing, around 500 nanograms of biopsy DNA were submitted for each sample. A two-step, amplification bias-controlled multiplex PCR was used by Adaptive Biotechnology to amplify CDR3 regions from genomic DNA. In the first PCR, primers covered every V and J gene segment, and in the second PCR, barcodes and Illumina adapters were added. CDR3 libraries were sequenced using an Illumina instrument. As for the original processing: The analysis used both the pipelines supplied by the vendor and custom analysis of the raw data in R/Bioconductor with R version 3.3.0. Clonality, which ranges from 0 to 1, was calculated as the inverse of the normalised Shannon entropy across all productive clones. High-frequency clones were defined as the share of the repertoire taken up by the top 100 clones, keeping only clones that passed a 95% confidence test. Repertoire diversity was measured with the Simpson index, and overlap between samples was measured with the Morisita-Horn index. TCRdb retrieved this table from immuneACCESS and kept in-frame rearrangements only. Not all clones are present; in checked studies, unresolved V genes account for under half, and no reason is known for the remainder. Clonal size and the V and J genes are those of that table, whereas D and trimming came from the DNA. Recorded for this sample are about 15,000 clones; just under 80% of them occurred a single time. The ten largest make up roughly 18% of the sample.

The germline V gene sets CDR1 to SGHRS and CDR2 to YFSETQ. The CDR3 contains 16 residues, cysteine and phenylalanine counted. The only DNA kept is the CDR3, 48 bases in frame from the first base. Trimming at the junction amounts to 0 bases on V and 0 bases on J, and the germline ends lie 10 bases apart. The sequence joins TRBV5-1 to TRBJ2-1, with TRBD1 perhaps the D gene, on 6 matching bases. Sequenced sample: ileal tissue. The receptor was derived from an adult with Crohn's disease. The DNA reads TGCGCCAGCAGCTTGGAAGGACAGAGCTCCTACAATGAGCAGTTCTTC. This gives the protein CASSLEGQSSYNEQFF.